Below are 5 T cell receptor delta chains sequenced from a single sample in a study of gamma-delta T cells after stem cell transplantation (dated by TCRdb to the mid-2010s). The library relied on RT-PCR. Data came from an Illumina MiSeq. In TCRdb, clones were called once more from the public reads by CATT, and rows of identical DNA were later combined. Across this sample there are some 4,500 delta-chain clones, with about 17% seen only once. 4.8% of the sample goes to the ten largest clones. The specimen was gamma-delta T cells. These receptors were collected from a human donor. It is not recorded whose cells these are; they may come from a transplant donor.

The chain has TRDV1 and TRDJ1, with D perhaps TRDD3 (7 bases). TCRdb is silent on the J gene; assignment here came from matching the DNA to germline. CDR1 and CDR2 (germline): TSWWSYY, QGS. CDR3 size: 18 residues. V lost 5 bases and J 0 bases, leaving 22 bases between the germline ends. In nucleotides, the CDR3 is TGTGCTCTTGGGCCAATCCTACACCGGCTGGGGGACACCGATAAACTCATCTTT. Translating gives CALGPILHRLGDTDKLIF.

The chain has TRDV3 and TRDJ1, with 9 bases identical to TRDD2. No J gene is reported in TCRdb; it was inferred here by comparing the DNA with germline. The germline V gene has CDR1 TVYSNPD and CDR2 GDNSRS (reference sequence). This CDR3 has 19 residues. The trim removed 4 bases at V and 0 bases at J, leaving 21 bases unmatched. In DNA form, the CDR3 reads TGTGCCTCCTGGCCTTCCTACGAATCCTACTGGGGATACACCGATAAACTCATCTTT. Translating gives CASWPSYESYWGYTDKLIF.

Details on this clone: This may be a read error: a much more frequent sequence differs by one nucleotide. Other DNA sequences in the same sample also yield this CDR3. V and J are TRDV2 and TRDJ2; the match to TRDD3 covers 7 bases. Germline V lookup: CDR1 GEAIGNYY, CDR2 EKD. The CDR3 runs 17 residues. The CDR3 DNA reads as TGTGCCTGTGACACCGTACCGGGGGATCCAGTTGGGGCACAGCTCTTCTTT. It yields the protein CACDTVPGDPVGAQLFF.

The DNA of the CDR3 is TGTGCTCTTGGGGACCACTTCCTACTGGGGGATATCGGCGATAAACTCATCTTT. Residues: CALGDHFLLGDIGDKLIF. The genes are TRDV1 and TRDJ1; TRDD3 agrees at 11 bases. CDR3 length: 18 residues. The J segment lost 4 bases and the V segment lost 3 bases, leaving 13 bases of the junction unmatched. Germline values: CDR1 TSWWSYY, CDR2 QGS.

V usage is TRDV3 and J usage is TRDJ1, with 7 bases fitting TRDD3. TCRdb records no J gene; here it was assigned by comparing the DNA to germline. From germline, CDR1 is TVYSNPD and CDR2 GDNSRS (reference sequence). Trimming took 5 bases from V and 1 from J; bases not matched to a gene: 28. The CDR3 length is 20 residues. This CDR3 reads CAVFLRSTMNWGNATDKLIF. DNA for the CDR3: TGTGCCGTCTTCTTACGTAGCACAATGAATTGGGGGAACGCCACCGATAAACTCATCTTT.